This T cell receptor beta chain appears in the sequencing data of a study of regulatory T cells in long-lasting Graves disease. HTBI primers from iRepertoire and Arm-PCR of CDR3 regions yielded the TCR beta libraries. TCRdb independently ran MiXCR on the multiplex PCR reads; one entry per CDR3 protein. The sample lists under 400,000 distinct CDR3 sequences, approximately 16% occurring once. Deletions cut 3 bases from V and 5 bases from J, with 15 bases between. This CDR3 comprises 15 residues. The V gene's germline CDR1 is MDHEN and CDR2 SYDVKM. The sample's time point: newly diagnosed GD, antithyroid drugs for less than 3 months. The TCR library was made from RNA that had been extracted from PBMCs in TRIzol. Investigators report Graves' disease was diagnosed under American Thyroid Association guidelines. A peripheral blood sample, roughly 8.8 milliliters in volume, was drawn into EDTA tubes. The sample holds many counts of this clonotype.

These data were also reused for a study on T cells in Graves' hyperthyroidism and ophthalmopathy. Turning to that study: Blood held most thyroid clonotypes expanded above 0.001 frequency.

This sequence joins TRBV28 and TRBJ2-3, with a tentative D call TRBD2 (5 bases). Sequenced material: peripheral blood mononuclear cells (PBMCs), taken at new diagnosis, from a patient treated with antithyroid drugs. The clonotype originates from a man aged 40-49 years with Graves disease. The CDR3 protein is CASSFRARAGDTQYF. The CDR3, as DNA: TGTGCCAGCAGTTTTAGGGCTAGGGCGGGAGATACGCAGTATTTT.